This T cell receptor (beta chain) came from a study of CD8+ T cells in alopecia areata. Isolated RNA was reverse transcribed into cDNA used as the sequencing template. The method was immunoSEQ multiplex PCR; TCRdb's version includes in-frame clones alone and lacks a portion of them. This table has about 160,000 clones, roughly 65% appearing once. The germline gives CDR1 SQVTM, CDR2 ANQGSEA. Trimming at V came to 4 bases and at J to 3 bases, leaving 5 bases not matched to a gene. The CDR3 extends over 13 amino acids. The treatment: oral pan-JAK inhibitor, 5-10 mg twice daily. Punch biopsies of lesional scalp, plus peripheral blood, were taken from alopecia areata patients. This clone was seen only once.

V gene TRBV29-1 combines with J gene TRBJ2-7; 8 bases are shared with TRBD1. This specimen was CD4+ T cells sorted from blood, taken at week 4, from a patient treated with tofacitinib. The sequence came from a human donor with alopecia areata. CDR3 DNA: TGCAGCGTTGCCAGACAGGGGAACTACGAGCAGTACTTC. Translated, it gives CSVARQGNYEQYF.